The 17 T cell receptor beta chains reported below all come from one sample, sequenced in a study of cytomegalovirus exposure and HLA in healthy donors. With 60 Vbeta and 13 Jbeta primers, the PCR was carried out. Measured with immunoSEQ multiplex PCR; TCRdb has only the in-frame clones, and not every one. The profile shows approximately 54,000 clones, approximately 86% of them singletons. The sequenced sample consisted of PBMCs. Receptor source: a woman aged 18-35 years in good health and CMV-seronegative.

V and J are TRBV30 and TRBJ1-2; D perhaps matches TRBD1 (5 bases). The germline V gene has CDR1 GTSNPN and CDR2 SVGIG (reference sequence). Trimming shortened V by 3 bases and J by 0 bases, and 11 bases separated the two germline ends. The CDR3 has 14 residues. In DNA form, the CDR3 reads TGTGCCTGGAGCCAAGACAGCACTAACTATGGCTACACCTTC. Translation gives CAWSQDSTNYGYTF.

This chain uses TRBV28 with TRBJ1-2; 8 nucleotides line up with TRBD1. This CDR3 is 16 amino acids long. J lost 5 bases, V lost 4 bases, and 12 bases had no gene match. Per germline, CDR1 MDHEN and CDR2 SYDVKM. This chain's CDR3 is CASSYPSRGTGYGYTF. CDR3 coding DNA: TGTGCCAGCAGTTACCCCTCCCGGGGGACAGGATATGGCTACACCTTC.

The table lists this clone with a few counts. V is TRBV28 and J is TRBJ2-6; D not certain. Germline values: CDR1 MDHEN, CDR2 SYDVKM. The CDR3 contains 16 residues. V was trimmed by 0 bases and J by 0 bases, leaving 6 bases between them. CDR3 DNA sequence: TGTGCCAGCAGTTTATGGCTGAGCTCTGGGGCCAACGTCCTGACTTTC. Protein product: CASSLWLSSGANVLTF.

CDR3 residues: CASSWSGETQYF. The DNA for the CDR3 is TGTGCCAGCAGCTGGTCCGGAGAGACCCAGTACTTC. The V and J genes are TRBV7-9 and TRBJ2-5; D is undetermined. Deletions cut 4 bases from V and 4 bases from J, with 7 bases between. CDR3 length equals 12 residues. Germline V gives CDR1 SEHNR, CDR2 FQNEAQ (reference sequence).

The chain is built from TRBV7-6 and TRBJ2-5; unclear D gene. Germline CDR1 SGHVS, CDR2 FNYEAQ. This CDR3 has 16 amino acids. V was pared by 4 bases and J by 0 bases, with 15 bases between. The CDR3 bases are TGTGCCAGCAGCTCCACCCCTAACTCGTACCAAGAGACCCAGTACTTC. Amino acid sequence: CASSSTPNSYQETQYF.

The chain has TRBV6-4 and TRBJ2-1; TRBD2 aligns across 10 bases. With V trimmed by 3 bases and J by 7 bases, 6 bases remained unmatched. The CDR3 runs to 15 residues. The V gene's germline CDR1 is MRHNA and CDR2 SNTAGT. The CDR3 sequence: CASSERTSGGNEQFF. The DNA of the CDR3 is TGTGCCAGCAGTGAAAGGACTAGCGGTGGGAATGAGCAGTTCTTC.

The CDR3 reads CASGSGRGQGETQYF. The CDR3 DNA is TGTGCCTCCGGATCTGGCAGGGGGCAGGGGGAGACCCAGTACTTC. The V gene is TRBV11-2, the J gene TRBJ2-5; 8 nucleotides agree with TRBD1. V lost 11 bases, J lost 5 bases, and 16 bases stayed unmatched. The CDR3 loop spans 15 amino acids. CDR1 and CDR2 from the germline V gene are SGHAT and FQNNGV.

V and J are TRBV5-1 and TRBJ2-2, with D tentatively TRBD1 (6 bases). The germline V gene encodes CDR1 SGHRS and CDR2 YFSETQ. Trimming pared 1 base from V and 0 bases from J, leaving 10 bases between. This CDR3 is 16 amino acids long. CDR3 DNA: TGCGCCAGCAGCTTGTTGGGACAAACGAACACCGGGGAGCTGTTTTTT. It is translated as CASSLLGQTNTGELFF.

V and J are TRBV2 and TRBJ2-7; D is unclear. V gave up 3 bases and J gave up 2 bases, with 8 bases separating them. CDR1 is SNHLY and CDR2 is FYNNEI in the germline V gene. This CDR3 region has 13 residues. In DNA form, the CDR3 reads TGTGCCAGCAGTGATTCCGTCCCCTACGAGCAGTACTTC. This sequence encodes CASSDSVPYEQYF.

V and J are TRBV10-3 and TRBJ1-1; D is possibly TRBD1 (6 bases). CDR1 and CDR2 from the germline V gene are ENHRY and SYGVKD. The CDR3 consists of 13 residues. V was trimmed by 7 bases and J by 3 bases, leaving 12 bases between them. The CDR3 is CAIMGGRDTEAFF. DNA of the CDR3: TGTGCCATCATGGGGGGGCGTGACACTGAAGCTTTCTTT.

The chain employs TRBV19 and TRBJ2-7; the D gene is possibly TRBD1 (5 bases). CDR3 length: 14 residues. The germline V and J ends were trimmed by 1 base and 0 bases, with 7 bases remaining between them. Germline CDR1 reads LNHDA; CDR2 reads SQIVND (reference sequence). For the CDR3, the DNA is TGTGCCAGTAGTATAGGACAGTTCTCCTACGAGCAGTACTTC. It codes for CASSIGQFSYEQYF.

The rearrangement joins TRBV30 to TRBJ2-4; 7 bases fit TRBD2. J lost 2 bases, V lost 8 bases, and 6 bases had no gene match. The CDR3 has 13 residues. In germline, CDR1 is GTSNPN, CDR2 SVGIG (reference sequence). For the CDR3, the DNA is TGTGCCGGGGGGAGGGGTCCCAAAAACATTCAGTACTTC. Its protein is CAGGRGPKNIQYF.

The chain links TRBV27 to TRBJ2-2; D may be TRBD2 (6 bases). The CDR3 consists of 14 residues. The V end was cut by 6 bases, the J end by 2 bases, with 10 bases between. The germline V gene encodes CDR1 MNHEY and CDR2 SMNVEV (reference sequence). CDR3 DNA: TGTGCCAGCAGAGGGACTTTAAACACCGGGGAGCTGTTTTTT. This sequence encodes CASRGTLNTGELFF.

This chain connects TRBV19 to TRBJ2-7, with TRBD2 matching over 7 bases. Germline V gene data show CDR1 as LNHDA and CDR2 as SQIVND (reference sequence). Trimming took 4 bases from V and 3 from J; bases not matched to a gene: 6. CDR3 size: 14 residues. CDR3 in amino acids: CASSRTSTDYEQYF. The CDR3 DNA reads TGTGCCAGTAGTAGGACTAGTACAGACTACGAGCAGTACTTC.

The chain employs TRBV18 and TRBJ1-2; tentative D call: TRBD1 (5 bases). The CDR3 has 16 amino acids. Germline V CDR1 and CDR2: KGHSH, LQKENI. Trimming left V 6 bases short and J 4 bases short, with 21 bases between. CDR3 loop: CASSRQGKTPTYGYTF. CDR3 sequence (DNA): TGTGCCAGCTCGCGCCAGGGTAAGACGCCAACCTATGGCTACACCTTC.

The chain employs TRBV9 and TRBJ2-2, with TRBD2 identical over 10 bases. The germline V gene has CDR1 SGDLS and CDR2 YYNGEE. The CDR3 is 19 residues long. Trimming took 3 bases from V and 5 from J; bases not matched to a gene: 16. In DNA form, the CDR3 reads TGTGCCAGCAGCGGCGTTTCAGGAGCGGGAGGGATAAGGACCGGGGAGCTGTTTTTT. Translation gives CASSGVSGAGGIRTGELFF.

This chain joins TRBV27 and TRBJ2-2, with D perhaps TRBD2 (5 bases). This CDR3 comprises 17 residues. Germline V gene data show CDR1 as MNHEY and CDR2 as SMNVEV (reference sequence). The V gene lost 5 bases and the J gene lost 1 base, with 17 bases spanning the gap. CDR3 region: CASSPSRGRVNTGELFF. The CDR3 DNA is TGTGCCAGCAGTCCGAGTCGGGGTAGGGTGAACACCGGGGAGCTGTTTTTT.